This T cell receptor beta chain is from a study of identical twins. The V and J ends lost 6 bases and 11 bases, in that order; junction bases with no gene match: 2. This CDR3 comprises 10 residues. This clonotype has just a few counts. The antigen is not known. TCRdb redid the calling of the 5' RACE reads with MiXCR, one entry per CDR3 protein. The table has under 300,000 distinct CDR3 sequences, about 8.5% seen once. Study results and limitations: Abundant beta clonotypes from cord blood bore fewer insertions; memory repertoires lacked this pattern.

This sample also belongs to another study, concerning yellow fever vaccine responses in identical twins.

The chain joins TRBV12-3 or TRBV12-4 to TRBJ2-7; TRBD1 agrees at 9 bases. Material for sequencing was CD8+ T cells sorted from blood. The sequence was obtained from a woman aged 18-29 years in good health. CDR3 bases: TGTGCCAGCAGGGGGGACAGGGAGTACTTC. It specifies CASRGDREYF.